The text below deals with one T cell receptor beta chain. Other DNA sequences within the sample encode an identical CDR3. The Seattle site enrolled patients during active infection and followed them longitudinally. This record comes from a study of blood T cell repertoires in COVID-19. Overall study context: PBMCs, B-cell-depleted T cells, or T cells provided the cDNA or gDNA that made up the material.

The germline CDR1 and CDR2 sequences are SGHRS and YFSETQ. Unmatched junction bases numbered 1, after V lost 0 bases and J lost 2 bases. This CDR3 contains 14 residues. The assay was immunoSEQ multiplex PCR, and TCRdb's table has in-frame clones only and misses some. The sample has nearly 300,000 clones, roughly 84% seen once. The chain joins TRBV5-1 to TRBJ2-5; 7 bases line up with TRBD1. The source is a human donor with COVID-19, enrolled during active disease. The donor label of this sample is uncertain. Sample: peripheral blood. The CDR3 sequence is CASSLGTGQETQYF. Written as DNA, the CDR3 is TGCGCCAGCAGCTTGGGGACAGGACAAGAGACCCAGTACTTC.